The next 28 T cell receptor beta chains were all read from a single sample in a study of T-cell reconstitution after alpha-beta-depleted transplantation in children. During its preparation, the TCRbeta library received unique molecular identifiers. A single record per CDR3 protein comes from TCRdb applying MiXCR to the PCR reads. The table lists 490,000 or so distinct CDR3 sequences, approximately 12% of them singletons. The sample was PBMCs from the stem cell graft donor, taken from the stem cell graft. Every receptor here comes from a human donor who donated a stem cell graft to a child with combined immunodeficiency.

The chain uses TRBV6-2 or TRBV6-3 and TRBJ2-7, with TRBD1 as a possible D gene (5 bases). Trimming shortened V by 2 bases and J by 2 bases, and 13 bases separated the two germline ends. The length of the CDR3 is 15 residues. CDR1 is MNHEY and CDR2 is SVGEGT in the germline V gene. The CDR3 DNA follows: TGTGCCAGCAGTTACATATCCACAGGCCCCTACGAGCAGTACTTC. This gives the protein CASSYISTGPYEQYF.

The J gene is TRBJ1-1, the V gene TRBV12-3 or TRBV12-4, with 10 positions matching TRBD1. The CDR3 covers 15 residues. Germline trimming cut 6 bases from V and 1 base from J; bases unmatched to any gene: 5. The CDR3 nucleotides are TGTGCCAGCAGGACAGGGGGCGCAGAGAACACTGAAGCTTTCTTT. Translating it yields CASRTGGAENTEAFF.

The chain recombines TRBV6-2 or TRBV6-3 with TRBJ2-7, with 11 bases that match TRBD1. CDR1 and CDR2 (germline): MNHEY, SVGEGT. The J segment lost 0 bases and the V segment lost 0 bases, leaving 1 base of the junction unmatched. The CDR3 consists of 16 residues. In DNA form, the CDR3 reads TGTGCCAGCAGTTACTCCGGACAGGGGGCCTCCTACGAGCAGTACTTC. Its translation is CASSYSGQGASYEQYF.

The CDR3 bases are TGTGCCAGCAGTTACTGGCCTTTGTGGACAGGGGGCGCCGAGCAGTACTTC. Amino acids: CASSYWPLWTGGAEQYF. V gene TRBV6-5 combines with J gene TRBJ2-7; 11 nucleotides align to TRBD1. The CDR3 runs 17 residues. Germline V gene sequence: CDR1 MNHEY, CDR2 SVGAGI. With V trimmed by 1 base and J by 6 bases, 11 bases remained unmatched.

This clonotype was detected many times. J is TRBJ2-7 and V is TRBV27; tentative D call: TRBD1 (5 bases). Trimming pared 8 bases from V and 2 bases from J, leaving 13 bases between. The length of the CDR3 is 13 residues. The germline gives CDR1 MNHEY, CDR2 SMNVEV (reference sequence). The CDR3 is CASAGPVAYEQYF. CDR3 nucleotide sequence: TGTGCCAGCGCAGGGCCGGTAGCCTACGAGCAGTACTTC.

This clonotype was seen many times. This chain uses TRBV15 with TRBJ2-3; 8 bases are a match to TRBD2. Germline loops: CDR1 LNHNV, CDR2 YYDKDF (reference sequence). The CDR3 runs to 16 residues. V lost 0 bases, J lost 1 base, and 3 bases stayed unmatched. CDR3 in DNA: TGTGCCACCAGCAGAGATCGAGCGGGGGGCACAGATACGCAGTATTTT. Its translation: CATSRDRAGGTDTQYF.

The chain has TRBV5-1 and TRBJ2-1; 9 nucleotides line up with TRBD1. The CDR3 is 14 amino acids. Trimming at V came to 4 bases and at J to 8 bases, leaving 7 bases not matched to a gene. Germline V gene data show CDR1 as SGHRS and CDR2 as YFSETQ. CDR3 residues: CASSVGQGLDEQFF. In DNA form, the CDR3 reads TGCGCCAGCAGCGTCGGACAGGGGTTAGATGAGCAGTTCTTC.

This clonotype has only a few counts. The junction departs from germline at one end; a sequencing error may be responsible. This chain connects TRBV5-1 to TRBJ2-3; D is perhaps TRBD2 (5 bases). CDR1 and CDR2 from the germline V gene are SGHRS and YFSETQ. This CDR3 region has 16 residues. DNA for the CDR3: TGCGCCAGCACCTTGGACTCCAGTACTGGGGTAGATACGCAGTATTTT. This sequence encodes CASTLDSSTGVDTQYF.

This clonotype was seen many times. The V and J genes are TRBV12-3 or TRBV12-4 and TRBJ2-7; the match to TRBD1 covers 7 bases. The CDR3 extends over 15 amino acids. V lost 4 bases, J lost 4 bases, and 10 bases stayed unmatched. CDR3 nucleotide sequence: TGTGCCAGCAGTTCGCCCGGGACAGTCCTTTACGAGCAGTACTTC. It is translated as CASSSPGTVLYEQYF.

In this sample, this clonotype turned up many times. V is TRBV6-2 or TRBV6-3 and J is TRBJ2-3, with D unresolved. CDR3 size: 13 residues. The V gene's germline CDR1 is MNHEY and CDR2 SVGEGT. V was cut by 6 bases and J by 1 base, with 8 bases left in between. The CDR3 region is CASRASGTDTQYF. CDR3 bases: TGTGCCAGCAGAGCTTCAGGCACAGATACGCAGTATTTT.

The table lists this clonotype with a few counts. The V call is TRBV15, the J call TRBJ1-5; 7 bases are shared with TRBD1. The CDR3 spans 17 residues. The V and J ends lost 0 bases and 2 bases, in that order; junction bases with no gene match: 7. The germline V gene has CDR1 LNHNV and CDR2 YYDKDF (reference sequence). The chain's CDR3 is CATSRDWGGTGNQPQHF. In DNA, the CDR3 is TGTGCCACCAGCAGAGACTGGGGCGGGACAGGCAATCAGCCCCAGCATTTT.

This clonotype was observed a handful of times. The rearrangement links TRBV12-3 or TRBV12-4 to TRBJ1-3; 8 nucleotides align to TRBD1. This CDR3 has 18 residues. V shed 3 bases and J 2 bases; nucleotides not matched to a gene: 12. CDR3 residues: CASSLVPTGATAGNTIYF. The CDR3 DNA sequence: TGTGCCAGCAGTTTGGTCCCGACAGGGGCTACCGCTGGAAACACCATATATTTT.

The V call is TRBV7-2, the J call TRBJ2-1, with TRBD2 matching over 11 bases. From germline, CDR1 is SGHTA and CDR2 FQGNSA. This CDR3 region has 15 residues. Germline trimming cut 5 bases from V and 5 bases from J; bases unmatched to any gene: 5. CDR3 sequence reads: CASSITSGGHNEQFF. The DNA for the CDR3 is TGTGCCAGCAGCATTACTAGCGGGGGACACAATGAGCAGTTCTTC.

This clonotype was detected many times. This chain joins TRBV7-3 and TRBJ2-3; D unresolved. The CDR3 length is 13 residues. CDR1 and CDR2 (germline): SGHTA, FQGTGA. Trimming left V 1 base short and J 4 bases short, with 6 bases between. Here the CDR3 reads CASSLNGPDTQYF. The CDR3 nucleotides are TGTGCCAGCAGCTTAAACGGACCAGATACGCAGTATTTT.

This clonotype occurred many times. The rearrangement uses TRBV4-3 and TRBJ2-2; D gene uncertain. Trimming stripped 2 bases from V and 3 bases from J, with 16 bases between. CDR1 and CDR2 (germline): LGHNA, YSLEER. This CDR3 is built from 17 residues. CDR3 sequence (DNA): TGCGCCAGCAGCCAACTTCACGTGGTCGCGGACACCGGGGAGCTGTTTTTT. Translated, it gives CASSQLHVVADTGELFF.

This clonotype showed up just a few times. V and J are TRBV20-1 and TRBJ1-2; D not resolved. Trimming removed 3 bases at V and 6 bases at J, with 20 bases between. This CDR3 has 15 residues. CDR1 and CDR2 from the germline V gene are DFQATT and SNEGSKA (reference sequence). This CDR3 is CSASTKASAGNGYTF. CDR3 in DNA: TGCAGTGCTAGTACAAAGGCCAGTGCTGGGAATGGCTACACCTTC.

This clonotype was found many times. This chain connects TRBV5-1 to TRBJ2-2, with 9 bases matching TRBD2. The CDR3 length is 20 residues. Germline CDR1 and CDR2: SGHRS and YFSETQ. Losses at the gene ends were 4 bases for V and 6 bases for J; bases not matched to a gene: 22. CDR3 DNA: TGCGCCAGCAGCCTAAGTAGTGGACTAGCGTTTTCCGGGGGAGCCGGGGAGCTGTTTTTT. Translated: CASSLSSGLAFSGGAGELFF.

The rearrangement uses TRBV12-3 or TRBV12-4 and TRBJ1-5; D unclear. Trimming removed 3 bases from V and 9 bases from J, with 15 bases in between. The length of the CDR3 is 14 residues. This CDR3 reads CASSFQAGVGPQHF. In nucleotides, the CDR3 is TGTGCCAGCAGTTTTCAGGCAGGAGTAGGGCCCCAGCATTTT.

This sequence joins TRBV20-1 and TRBJ2-7; TRBD2 agrees at 8 bases. V was pared by 7 bases and J by 1 base, with 6 bases of the junction left unmatched. This CDR3 comprises 13 residues. Germline V gives CDR1 DFQATT, CDR2 SNEGSKA (reference sequence). The CDR3 DNA follows: TGCAGTGTTCCCCTAGCGGGTTCCTACGAGCAGTACTTC. This translates into CSVPLAGSYEQYF.

This clonotype was seen a handful of times. The chain couples TRBV7-2 to TRBJ2-7, with TRBD1 matching 9 bases. J gave up 3 bases and V 5 bases, and 8 bases lay outside the gene matches. Germline CDR1 and CDR2: SGHTA and FQGNSA. The CDR3 covers 15 residues. This CDR3 reads CASSPSGTGIYEQYF. The CDR3, as DNA: TGTGCCAGCAGCCCGTCCGGGACAGGGATCTACGAGCAGTACTTC.

In DNA, the CDR3 is TGTGCCAGCACTATGGGACAGTACAGTACCGGGGAGCTGTTTTTT. As protein: CASTMGQYSTGELFF. The chain joins TRBV2 to TRBJ2-2; 7 nucleotides line up with TRBD1. The CDR3 totals 15 residues. The germline V gene has CDR1 SNHLY and CDR2 FYNNEI. The V and J ends lost 7 bases and 5 bases, in that order; junction bases with no gene match: 10.

The chain employs TRBV5-2 and TRBJ2-1; TRBD1 is taken as the D call from the table, unchecked against the DNA. TRBV5-2 is classified as a pseudogene. This CDR3 is 14 amino acids long. The CDR3 loop reads CAMGPGLPYNEQFF. The CDR3 nucleotides are TGTGCCATGGGCCCCGGGCTCCCCTACAATGAGCAGTTCTTC.

CDR3 bases: TGTGCCAGCAGCTTAGCGCCGGGACTAGCGGGAGCTTTCTTC. Amino acids: CASSLAPGLAGAFF. The gene calls are TRBV7-9 and TRBJ2-1, with 14 bases that match TRBD2. The germline V gene encodes CDR1 SEHNR and CDR2 FQNEAQ (reference sequence). The CDR3 length is 14 residues. V was pared by 0 bases and J by 16 bases, with 5 bases of the junction left unmatched.

This clonotype was recorded a few times. For the CDR3, the DNA is TGTGCCAGCAGTTTGCTCCGGGACAGTTGGACCGGGGAGCTGTTTTTT. Translating gives CASSLLRDSWTGELFF. The rearrangement joins TRBV12-3 or TRBV12-4 to TRBJ2-2, with 7 bases fitting TRBD1. The CDR3 extends over 16 amino acids. J gave up 5 bases and V 3 bases, and 9 bases lay outside the gene matches.

This clonotype has more than one count but fewer than ten. The chain has TRBV12-3 or TRBV12-4 and TRBJ1-6; D unclear. This CDR3 comprises 13 residues. Trimming pared 5 bases from V and 9 bases from J, leaving 11 bases between. The CDR3 is CASSPTVRSPLHF. DNA of the CDR3: TGTGCCAGCAGTCCTACTGTCCGTTCACCCCTCCACTTT.

This clonotype was found a few times. The J gene is TRBJ2-1, the V gene TRBV27; 7 bases match TRBD1. CDR1 and CDR2 (germline): MNHEY, SMNVEV (reference sequence). J was trimmed by 2 bases and V by 6 bases; bases with no gene match: 19. The CDR3 covers 19 residues. The CDR3 sequence is CASRMGQLSPKNAYNEQFF. The CDR3 region has the DNA TGTGCCAGCAGAATGGGACAGTTGTCTCCCAAAAACGCCTACAATGAGCAGTTCTTC.

The table lists this clonotype with a few counts. The rearrangement links TRBV10-3 to TRBJ2-7, with 7 positions matching TRBD2. The junction had 9 bases not matched to a gene; V was cut back by 6 bases and J by 1 base. Germline CDR1 ENHRY, CDR2 SYGVKD. There are 15 residues in the CDR3. The CDR3 nucleotides are TGTGCCATCAGCAGCGCGGGGGTAGAGTCCTACGAGCAGTACTTC. Translating it yields CAISSAGVESYEQYF.

The table lists this clonotype with many counts. This chain joins TRBV4-3 and TRBJ2-7; D is perhaps TRBD2 (5 bases). Germline assignment: CDR1 LGHNA and CDR2 YSLEER. The V end lost 1 base, the J end lost 3 bases, and 7 bases lay between the germline ends. The CDR3 contains 13 residues. The CDR3 region is CASSQGSGYEQYF. DNA of the CDR3: TGCGCCAGCAGCCAAGGAAGCGGCTACGAGCAGTACTTC.